The text below deals with one T cell receptor (beta chain). This clone turned up a few times. Its antigen is currently not known. No qualities accompany the bases; no much larger clone lies one base away. The study evaluated CTLA-4 blockade (ipilimumab) given together with focal radiation therapy in patients who had chemo-refractory metastatic non-small-cell lung cancer. CDR1 SGHNT and CDR2 YYREEE were looked up in the germline V gene (reference sequence). From the cysteine up to the phenylalanine, the CDR3 has a length of 15 residues. Only CDR3 DNA remains: 45 bases, in frame from the first base. V is pared back by 0 bases and J by 2 bases, with 10 bases lying between the germline termini. The sample originates from a study of radiotherapy plus CTLA-4 blockade in lung cancer (dated by TCRdb to the late 2010s). About the full investigation: Objective responses were observed in 15% to 20% of enrolled patients, and disease control was achieved in 31%. Summary of the overall study and its limitations: The strongest predictors of response, as reported, were early dynamic changes in blood T cell clones along with a rise in serum interferon-beta after radiation. TCR clones derived from tumors expanded in peripheral blood after treatment with radiotherapy and ipilimumab.

Library generation was performed with the immunoSEQ multiplex PCR assay. The clones in this table, taken by TCRdb from immuneACCESS, are in-frame only. Not every clone is retained; where verified, under half of the shortfall comes from an unresolved V gene, and the cause of the rest is unknown. The sample includes around 45,000 clones, with roughly 76% observed a single time. The biggest ten clones account for around 8% of the sample. The sequence derives from a human donor with non-small cell lung cancer who had stable disease on radiotherapy plus ipilimumab. Here the sequenced sample was peripheral blood, taken from a patient treated with radiotherapy plus ipilimumab. The rearranged segments are TRBV5-4 and TRBJ2-3; the D gene is not confidently resolved. The CDR3 corresponds to CASSLDQTLTDTQYF. The nucleotide sequence is TGTGCCAGCAGCTTGGACCAAACTCTCACAGATACGCAGTATTTT.